This T cell receptor beta chain was profiled in a study of cytotoxic CD8 clonotypes in ibrutinib-treated CLL. Profiled with immunoSEQ multiplex PCR; TCRdb holds only in-frame clones, not every one. This table has approximately 350,000 clones, approximately 67% appearing once. Points on this clone: The CDR3 carries no conserved terminal phenylalanine or tryptophan, so it likely arises from a read error.

Per germline, CDR1 SGHAT and CDR2 FQNNGV. This CDR3 contains 16 residues. V dropped 5 bases and J dropped 5 bases, with 19 bases sitting between them. The V and J genes are TRBV11-2 and TRBJ2-4; the D is unclear. The sequence derives from a human donor with chronic lymphocytic leukemia. This material consisted of PBMCs, taken after 36 months of ibrutinib treatment. CDR3 DNA: TGTGCCAGCAGCCGCGGTGGGATTCATCTGGAAAACATTCAGTACCTC. It encodes CASSRGGIHLENIQYL.